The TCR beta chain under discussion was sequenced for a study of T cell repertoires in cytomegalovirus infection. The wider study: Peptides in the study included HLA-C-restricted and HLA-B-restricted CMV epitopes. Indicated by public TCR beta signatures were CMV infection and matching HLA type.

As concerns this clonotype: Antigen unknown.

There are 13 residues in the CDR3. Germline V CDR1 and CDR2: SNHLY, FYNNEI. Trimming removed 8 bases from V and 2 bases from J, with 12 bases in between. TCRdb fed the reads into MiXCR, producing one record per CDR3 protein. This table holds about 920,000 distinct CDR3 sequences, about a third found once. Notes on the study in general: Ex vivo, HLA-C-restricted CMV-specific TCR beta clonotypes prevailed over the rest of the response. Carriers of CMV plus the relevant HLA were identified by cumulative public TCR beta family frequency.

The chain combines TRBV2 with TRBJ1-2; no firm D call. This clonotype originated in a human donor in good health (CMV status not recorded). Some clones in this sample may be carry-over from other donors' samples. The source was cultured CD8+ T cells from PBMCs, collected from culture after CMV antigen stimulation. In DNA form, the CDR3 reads TGTGCCAGCCCTAGAACACCCAACTATGGCTACACCTTC. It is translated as CASPRTPNYGYTF.